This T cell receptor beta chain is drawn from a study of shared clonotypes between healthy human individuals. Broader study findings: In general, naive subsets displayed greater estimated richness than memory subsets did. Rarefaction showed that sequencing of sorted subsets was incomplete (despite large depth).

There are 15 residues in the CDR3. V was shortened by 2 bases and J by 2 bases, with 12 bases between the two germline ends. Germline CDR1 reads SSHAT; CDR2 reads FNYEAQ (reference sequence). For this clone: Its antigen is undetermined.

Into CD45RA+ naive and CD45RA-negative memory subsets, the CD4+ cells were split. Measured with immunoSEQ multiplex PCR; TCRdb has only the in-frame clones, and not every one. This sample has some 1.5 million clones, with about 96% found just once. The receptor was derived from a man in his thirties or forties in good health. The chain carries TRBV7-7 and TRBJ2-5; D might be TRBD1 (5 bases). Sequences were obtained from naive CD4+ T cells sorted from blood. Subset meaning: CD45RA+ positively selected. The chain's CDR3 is CASSLNPGPQETQYF. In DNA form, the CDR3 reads TGTGCCAGCAGCTTAAATCCAGGGCCTCAAGAGACCCAGTACTTC.